Described below is a single T cell receptor (beta chain) sequence and its context. Its antigen is still unknown. CDR3 length equals 17 residues. The germline V gene encodes CDR1 ENHRY and CDR2 SYGVKD. The V and J ends lost 4 bases and 2 bases, in that order; junction bases with no gene match: 5. The data were taken from a study of response to subunit inactivated influenza vaccine. Whole-study findings and limits: Authors suggested each seasonal influenza vaccination recruits few new T cells.

Via MiXCR, TCRdb re-called the RT-PCR reads, giving one row per CDR3 protein. The table has 800,000 or so distinct CDR3 sequences, approximately 22% seen once. This specimen was PBMCs from blood, taken about 5 days after vaccination. This TCR derives from a man aged 50-59 years who received an inactivated influenza vaccine. The V and J genes are TRBV10-3 and TRBJ2-3, with 14 bases aligning to TRBD2. This CDR3 is CAISGTSGGIPTDTQYF. CDR3 nucleotide sequence: TGTGCCATCAGTGGGACTAGCGGGGGGATACCCACAGATACGCAGTATTTT.